This TCR beta chain came from a study of shared clonotypes between healthy human individuals. Comment on this clone: Its antigen is unknown.

Germline V gene sequence: CDR1 LNHDA, CDR2 SQIVND (reference sequence). The length of the CDR3 is 14 residues. V was clipped by 5 bases and J by 1 base, with 10 bases between them. Whole-study findings and limits: Researchers found naive subsets generally carried larger estimated richness than memory subsets.

From CD4+ cells came CD45RA+ naive and CD45RA-negative memory subsets. Assay used: immunoSEQ multiplex PCR; TCRdb lists only in-frame clones, some missing. The sample includes about 2,500,000 clones, around 94% of them seen just once. Source material: naive CD4+ T cells sorted from blood. The subset is: CD45RA+ positively selected. The receptor comes from a man younger than 30 in good health. This chain links TRBV19 with TRBJ2-3; D perhaps matches TRBD1 (5 bases). This chain's CDR3 is CASSARVGTDTQYF. CDR3 DNA: TGTGCCAGTAGTGCCAGGGTAGGCACAGATACGCAGTATTTT.